This T cell receptor (beta chain) is drawn from a study of blood T cell repertoires in COVID-19. At the level of the study: Samples taken during acute and convalescent COVID-19 were collected in the United States, Italy and Spain. T cells, B-cell-depleted T cells, or PBMCs supplied cDNA or gDNA.

This clone was seen only a few times. Germline lookup yields CDR1 MNHNS and CDR2 SASEGT. There are 18 residues in the CDR3. V dropped 1 base and J dropped 4 bases, with 23 bases sitting between them. Authors' analysis steps: Estimation of nucleated cell counts relied on the amplification of reference gene primers. The method was immunoSEQ multiplex PCR; TCRdb's version includes in-frame clones alone and lacks a portion of them. Clone size and the V and J calls come from that table; the DNA yielded D and trimming. The data contain around 99,000 clones, 80% to 85% of them seen just once; the ten biggest clones take up around 4.4%.

Specimen: peripheral blood. The source is a human donor in a cohort sampled during active COVID-19. The rearrangement joins TRBV6-1 to TRBJ2-7, with D tentatively TRBD2 (5 bases). The CDR3 here is CASSEEVLASGRLYEQYV. CDR3 nucleotide sequence: TGTGCCAGCAGTGAAGAAGTTTTAGCGTCAGGTAGACTATACGAGCAGTACGTC.